This T cell receptor (beta chain) came from a study of T cell responses to AZD1222 COVID-19 vaccine (TCRdb year 2021). As for the study more broadly: TCR sequencing covered more than 230 trial participants: about 210 given two doses of AZD1222 and 26 given two doses of MenACWY control vaccine. Trial participants were enrolled by age into subgroups of 18-55, 56-69 and 70-plus years, and around 140, 26 and 57 TCR-sequenced participants, respectively, were included in these subgroups.

Overall study results and their limits: The 56-69-year group was small, and its depth increase did not reach significance, likely because of low power. Most participants were white British and females outnumbered males, and the authors suggested that clonal diversity may have been underestimated. CD4 TCRs associated with the vaccine covered the entire spike protein, and the dominant responses were in regions 160-218 and 743-854. Only 5 to 7 AZD1222 recipients were SARS-CoV-2 seropositive at baseline, limiting conclusions about previously exposed vaccinees. After two AZD1222 doses, both the breadth and the depth of spike-specific TCRs were significantly higher than at day 0 and than in MenACWY recipients. Because no samples from the day 14 peak response were available, repertoires could be characterized only after the peak T cell response. Reportedly, almost half of the unique spike-specific TCRs recognized epitopes lying outside the regions that are mutated in the B.1.351 and B.1.1.7 variants.

There are 16 amino acids in the CDR3, from cysteine to phenylalanine inclusive. The retained sequence is limited to the CDR3, 48 bases, with the frame set at the first base. V and J lose 4 bases and 0 bases, and a span of 14 bases separates them. CDR1 and CDR2 are read off the germline V gene as SGDLS and YYNGEE. Concerning this clone: This clone's antigen is unknown. No quality values exist for individual bases; no much larger clone is one base distant.

The CDR3 regions of human TCRbeta chains were analyzed by immunosequencing. As for how the authors treated the data: TCRs in the repertoires were compared against a reference library of SARS-CoV-2-specific TCRs that had been generated with the MIRA antigen-specificity platform. Breadth meant the fraction of unique TCRs that were SARS-CoV-2-associated, whereas depth meant the fraction of total T cells that were SARS-CoV-2-associated. Using the MIRA data, every spike-specific TCR was mapped to the spike region that the TCR reacted to and assigned to either a CD4 or a CD8 class. Log10-transformed breadth and depth values were compared by one-way ANOVA with Sidak's multiple comparisons tests. TCRdb provides this immuneACCESS table in a form limited to in-frame rearrangements. Some clones are lacking; in checked studies, under half of them reflect an unresolved V gene, and why the rest are absent is not known. V, J and clone size derive from that table, while D and trimming were established from the DNA sequence. The sample profile shows approximately 150,000 clones; roughly nine tenths of them were found once. Jointly, the top ten make up 1.5% to 2% of the sample.

Sample time point, as interpreted from the label and publication: about 28 days (+/-7) after the second vaccine dose. AZD1222 recipients whose second dose came at about 4 weeks and those whose second dose came at about 12 weeks were combined into one group, since spike-specific TCR depth and breadth did not differ between the two schedules. Samples from vaccinated people were obtained from the UK trials COV001 and COV002, which included a single-blind randomized controlled phase 2/3 trial of AZD1222 (ChAdOx1 nCoV-19) in healthy adults. For TCRbeta chain sequencing, PBMC samples were collected from trial participants at day 0 and at day 28 after the second dose.

The sequence joins TRBV9 to TRBJ2-1, with an unclear D gene assignment. The receptor comes from an adult who received the AZD1222 COVID-19 vaccine. Sequenced here: peripheral blood, sampled 28 days after the second AZD1222 dose. In nucleotide form, the sequence is TGTGCCAGCAGCCTGGCCGGCTCCAGCTCCTACAATGAGCAGTTCTTC. The translation is CASSLAGSSSYNEQFF.